This paragraph covers one T cell receptor beta chain sequence. The sample comes from a study of blood T cell repertoires in COVID-19. Study at large: Samples came from the United States, Italy and Spain, spanning acute and convalescent COVID-19.

V lost 6 bases, J lost 4 bases, and 16 bases lay in between. This CDR3 region has 14 residues. CDR1 and CDR2 (germline): SQVTM, ANQGSEA. Original handling: Reference gene primers were amplified, and this amplification served to estimate nucleated cell counts. Sequencing used immunoSEQ multiplex PCR; TCRdb keeps in-frame clones, though not all of them. From that table come the V and J calls and clone size; the DNA was used to work out D and trimming. The sample lists some 400,000 clones, roughly 77% occurring once. J is TRBJ1-5 and V is TRBV29-1; D may be TRBD1 (5 bases). This sequence was found in a human donor with acute or convalescent COVID-19. The donor label of this sample is uncertain. Sequenced sample: peripheral blood. DNA for the CDR3: TGCAGCGTAACCCACGGGGGTGGTAATCAGCCCCAGCATTTT. Translated: CSVTHGGGNQPQHF. Variable domain in full (rest from reference TRBV29-1 and TRBJ1-5): SAVISQKPSRDICQRGTSLTIQCQVDSQVTMMFWYRQQPGQSLTLIATANQGSEATYESGFVIDKFPISRPNLTFSTLTVSNMSPEDSSIYLCSVTHGGGNQPQHFGDGTRLSIL.